Sequencing of this T cell receptor beta chain was carried out in a study of blood T cells in healthy people across ages. The donors, all healthy, were Caucasians living in Russia, aged roughly 6 to 95. The authors ran a second PCR of about 7 to 11 cycles using a sample-barcoded 5' primer and a J-beta primer mix. Every cDNA molecule carried a tag from a template-switch adaptor bearing 12 random nucleotides. TCRdb re-derived calls from the 5' RACE reads in MiXCR, one entry per CDR3 protein. The sample has 1.8 million or so distinct CDR3 sequences, about two fifths seen once; the top ten hold around 23%. This clonotype was found many times. The CDR3 has 19 residues. CDR1 MGHRA and CDR2 YSYEKL come from the germline V gene. Trimming took 0 bases from V and 6 from J; bases not matched to a gene: 19.

The rearrangement joins TRBV4-1 to TRBJ1-2; 7 bases agree with TRBD1. The receptor's source is a human donor in good health. The sample comprised blood. Here the CDR3 DNA reads TGCGCCAGCAGCCAAGATCCCCCAGGTCGGACAGGAAGGGCCCATGGCTACACCTTC. This encodes CASSQDPPGRTGRAHGYTF.